One and the same sample provided the 17 T cell receptor beta chains below, sequenced in a study of OX40 agonist ivuxolimab in advanced cancers. Profiling relied on immunoSEQ multiplex PCR, and the TCRdb table lists in-frame clones only, not all of them. The profile shows 50,000 or so clones, 80% to 85% of them singletons. The material was CD4+ or CD8+ T cells sorted from blood, obtained in a trial of the OX40 agonist ivuxolimab. The receptors here all came from an adult with an advanced solid tumor such as melanoma, head and neck, liver or kidney cancer.

The chain is built from TRBV28 and TRBJ2-7, with D hard to call. This CDR3 spans 12 amino acids. CDR1 MDHEN and CDR2 SYDVKM come from the germline V gene. V was shortened by 6 bases and J by 7 bases, with 13 bases between the two germline ends. The CDR3 loop reads CASRTGSREQYF. In DNA form, the CDR3 reads TGTGCCAGCAGGACGGGCTCGCGGGAGCAGTACTTC.

This sequence joins TRBV7-2 and TRBJ2-3; D not resolved. The CDR3 sequence is 13 residues long. Germline CDR1 is SGHTA and CDR2 is FQGNSA. The V gene lost 6 bases and the J gene lost 2 bases, with 9 bases spanning the gap. The CDR3: CASRGASTDTQYF. CDR3 coding DNA: TGTGCCAGCAGGGGCGCTTCCACAGATACGCAGTATTTT.

The rearrangement links TRBV7-3 to TRBJ2-3; TRBD1 matches 8 bases. J was trimmed by 8 bases and V by 3 bases; bases with no gene match: 4. This CDR3 is built from 13 residues. CDR1 is SGHTA and CDR2 is FQGTGA in the germline V gene. The CDR3 region has the DNA TGTGCCAGCAGCTTGGCAGGACAGGGTACGCAGTATTTT. Protein product: CASSLAGQGTQYF.

There are a few counts of this clone. The chain recombines TRBV7-2 with TRBJ2-3; D uncertain. The CDR3 covers 13 residues. V lost 5 bases and J lost 5, with 11 bases in between. Germline loops: CDR1 SGHTA, CDR2 FQGNSA. CDR3 coding DNA: TGTGCCAGCAGCGGAAGGGATGGAGATACGCAGTATTTT. Amino acid sequence: CASSGRDGDTQYF.

The J gene is TRBJ2-7, the V gene TRBV19; D is tentatively TRBD1 or TRBD2 (5 bases each). Trimming removed 3 bases at V and 3 bases at J, with 15 bases between. Germline CDR1 reads LNHDA; CDR2 reads SQIVND (reference sequence). This CDR3 region has 15 residues. CDR3 protein: CASSIRGPNGYEQYF. The CDR3 DNA is TGTGCCAGTAGTATCCGGGGCCCTAACGGCTACGAGCAGTACTTC. The full variable domain, completed using reference TRBV19 and TRBJ2-7, is DGGITQSPKYLFRKEGQNVTLSCEQNLNHDAMYWYRQDPGQGLRLIYYSQIVNDFQKGDIAEGYSVSREKKESFPLTVTSAQKNPTAFYLCASSIRGPNGYEQYFGPGTRLTVT.

J is TRBJ2-3 and V is TRBV27; 9 nucleotides match TRBD2. The germline gives CDR1 MNHEY, CDR2 SMNVEV (reference sequence). The V segment lost 6 bases and the J segment 2 bases; nucleotides outside the gene matches: 6. The CDR3 extends over 15 amino acids. The CDR3 DNA reads TGTGCCAGCAGAAGCACTAGCGGGTACACAGATACGCAGTATTTT. Its translation: CASRSTSGYTDTQYF.

The V call is TRBV4-1, the J call TRBJ2-3, with TRBD1 identical over 8 bases. The CDR3 covers 17 residues. Per the germline V gene, CDR1 is MGHRA and CDR2 is YSYEKL. J lost 0 bases, V lost 4 bases, and 9 bases had no gene match. CDR3 sequence reads: CASSPRKGQASTDTQYF. The DNA of the CDR3 is TGCGCCAGCAGCCCTCGTAAGGGACAGGCTAGCACAGATACGCAGTATTTT.

The chain carries TRBV27 and TRBJ2-3; TRBD2 is a possible D gene (6 bases). The germline gives CDR1 MNHEY, CDR2 SMNVEV (reference sequence). There are 14 residues in the CDR3. The V end was cut by 3 bases, the J end by 2 bases, with 9 bases between. CDR3 sequence reads: CASSFGLPTDTQYF. As DNA, the CDR3 is TGTGCCAGCAGTTTCGGACTACCCACAGATACGCAGTATTTT.

The gene calls are TRBV5-1 and TRBJ2-7; 10 nucleotides align to TRBD2. The germline CDR1 and CDR2 sequences are SGHRS and YFSETQ. This CDR3 contains 14 residues. J lost 3 bases, V lost 4 bases, and 4 bases had no gene match. The CDR3 DNA reads as TGCGCCAGCAGCCCAGGGACTAGCGTCTACGAGCAGTACTTC. This encodes CASSPGTSVYEQYF. Based on the CDR3 plus reference TRBV5-1 and TRBJ2-7, the full variable domain is KAGVTQTPRYLIKTRGQQVTLSCSPISGHRSVSWYQQTPGQGLQFLFEYFSETQRNKGNFPGRFSGRQFSNSRSEMNVSTLELGDSALYLCASSPGTSVYEQYFGPGTRLTVT.

As concerns this clone: At one boundary the junction diverges from the germline segment, which might be a read error. The V and J genes are TRBV10-3 and TRBJ2-1; D remains unclear. CDR1 and CDR2 from the germline V gene are ENHRY and SYGVKD. CDR3 length equals 15 residues. This CDR3 is CASSEDLGSNNEQFF. The CDR3 nucleotides are TGCGCCAGCAGTGAGGATTTGGGGTCGAACAATGAGCAGTTCTTC.

V gene TRBV7-2 combines with J gene TRBJ2-7; D not certain. In germline, CDR1 is SGHTA, CDR2 FQGNSA. V lost 0 bases to trimming and J lost 3 bases, with 6 bases between them. There are 13 residues in the CDR3. CDR3 in DNA: TGTGCCAGCAGCTTAGCGGTCGGCTACGAGCAGTACTTC. Its translation: CASSLAVGYEQYF.

V and J are TRBV19 and TRBJ1-1; TRBD1 might be the D (5 bases). The germline V and J ends were trimmed by 6 bases and 8 bases, with 13 bases remaining between them. The CDR3 extends over 12 amino acids. Germline assignment: CDR1 LNHDA and CDR2 SQIVND (reference sequence). The CDR3 is CASSETGTEAFF. The CDR3 DNA reads as TGTGCCAGTAGCGAAACCGGGACCGAAGCTTTCTTT.

This chain uses TRBV28 with TRBJ1-2; maybe TRBD1 (5 bases). Germline V CDR1 and CDR2: MDHEN, SYDVKM. V gave up 5 bases and J gave up 0 bases, with 10 bases separating them. This CDR3 has 14 amino acids. CDR3 bases: TGTGCCAGCAGTCATAGGGGAGCTAACTATGGCTACACCTTC. Translated, it gives CASSHRGANYGYTF.

The genes are TRBV6-6 and TRBJ2-1, with 7 bases matching TRBD2. CDR1 is MNHNY, CDR2 SVGAGI, per germline (reference sequence). V was clipped by 5 bases and J by 15 bases; unmatched bases: 13. This CDR3 comprises 13 residues. This CDR3 reads CASSDPRGEGRFF. DNA of the CDR3: TGTGCCAGCAGTGACCCTCGGGGGGAGGGCCGGTTCTTC.

The chain employs TRBV27 and TRBJ1-5; D might be TRBD1 (6 bases). V was shortened by 6 bases and J by 8 bases, with 11 bases between the two germline ends. This CDR3 comprises 12 residues. Germline V gene lookup returns CDR1 MNHEY and CDR2 SMNVEV (reference sequence). The DNA of the CDR3 is TGTGCCAGCAGGACAGGAGGGGAGCCCCAGCATTTT. It encodes CASRTGGEPQHF.

This clone was counted between two and nine times. The J gene is TRBJ1-1, the V gene TRBV13; possibly TRBD1 for D (6 bases). Germline CDR1 and CDR2: PRHDT and FYEKMQ (reference sequence). The length of the CDR3 is 14 residues. Trimming took 4 bases from V and 10 from J, leaving 19 bases between them. The CDR3: CASSSPPGAEGAFF. The CDR3 DNA sequence: TGTGCCAGCAGCTCACCCCCGGGGGCTGAGGGAGCTTTCTTT.

This chain uses TRBV9 with TRBJ2-5; TRBD1 might be the D (8 bases). Germline assignment: CDR1 SGDLS and CDR2 YYNGEE. Trimming removed 4 bases at V and 5 bases at J, with 18 bases between. The CDR3 has 15 amino acids. In DNA form, the CDR3 reads TGTGCCAGCAGCCAGCGGGACAGGCCCCAGGAGACCCAGTACTTC. Translated, it gives CASSQRDRPQETQYF.